This TCR beta chain is from a study of identical twins. Study-wide points: Invariant cells of the MAIT and iNKT types might have partly distorted the zero-insertion analyses.

Between the trimmed V and J ends, which lost 3 bases and 7 bases, there was a span of 7 bases. This CDR3 is 11 amino acids long. Per germline, CDR1 ENHRY and CDR2 SYGVKD. This clonotype was seen repeatedly, ten times or more. Its antigen remains unknown. TCRdb reanalysed the 5' RACE reads using MiXCR and keeps one entry per CDR3 protein. The sample lists 700,000 to 950,000 distinct CDR3 sequences, 10% to 15% occurring once. This same sample was also part of a study on yellow fever vaccine responses in identical twins.

This receptor was taken from a young woman in good health. The specimen was PBMCs. The genes are TRBV10-3 and TRBJ2-7; no clear D gene. The DNA for the CDR3 is TGTGCCATCAGTGACCGGAGTGAGCAGTACTTC. Its translation: CAISDRSEQYF.